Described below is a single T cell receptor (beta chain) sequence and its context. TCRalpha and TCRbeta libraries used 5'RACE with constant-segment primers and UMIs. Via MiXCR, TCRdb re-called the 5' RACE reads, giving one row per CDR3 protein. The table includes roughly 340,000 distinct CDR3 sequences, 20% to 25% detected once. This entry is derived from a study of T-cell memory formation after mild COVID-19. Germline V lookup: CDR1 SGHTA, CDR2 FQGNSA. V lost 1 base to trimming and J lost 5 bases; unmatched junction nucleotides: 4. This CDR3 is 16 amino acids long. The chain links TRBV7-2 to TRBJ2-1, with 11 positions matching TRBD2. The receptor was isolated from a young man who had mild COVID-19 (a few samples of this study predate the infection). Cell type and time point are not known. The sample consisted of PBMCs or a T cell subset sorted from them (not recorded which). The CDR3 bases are TGTGCCAGCAGCTTAGGGGGGACTAGCGGTAACAATGAGCAGTTCTTC. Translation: CASSLGGTSGNNEQFF.